This T cell receptor (beta chain) was recovered during a study of beta chain features in type 1 diabetes. Every bit of the isolated RNA underwent reverse transcription, so sequencing read expressed TCRB transcripts. Average reads for naive, central memory and regulatory T cell samples were about 3.57 million. The protocol was immunoSEQ multiplex PCR, while the TCRdb copy is restricted to in-frame clones and leaves out a portion. The sample lists 600,000 or so clones; 11% to 15% were seen once. Study results and limitations: TCRB CDR3s from Type 1 diabetes patients were moderately but significantly shorter in all four CD4+ subsets. A PCR bias possibly favoring shorter templates would apply equally to patients and controls.

This clone was observed a few times. Its antigen is currently unknown. V was trimmed by 4 bases and J by 4 bases, leaving 11 bases between them. The CDR3 contains 13 residues. The germline CDR1 and CDR2 sequences are SGHDN and FVKESK. Sorted populations all had greater than 98% purity. This sequence originates from a man in his late teens or twenties with type 1 diabetes. The V and J genes are TRBV14 and TRBJ2-7; the D is unclear. The sample consisted of naive CD4+ T cells from blood. The CDR3 region is CASSPGLTYEQYF. The CDR3 region has the DNA TGTGCCAGCAGCCCGGGCCTGACTTACGAGCAGTACTTC. Complete variable domain (other parts from reference TRBV14 and TRBJ2-7): EAGVTQFPSHSVIEKGQTVTLRCDPISGHDNLYWYRRVMGKEIKFLLHFVKESKQDESGMPNNRFLAERTGGTYSTLKVQPAELEDSGVYFCASSPGLTYEQYFGPGTRLTVT.